These 19 T cell receptor beta chains originate from one sample sequenced in a study of Ad26.COV2.S vaccination and SARS-CoV-2 variants. Assay: immunoSEQ multiplex PCR; the TCRdb copy retains only in-frame clones and omits some. The sample consists of more than 250,000 clones, around 87% of them appearing once. Noted treatment: around 19 received Ad26.COV2.S at low or high dose, single or two shots; five or six received placebo; per-sample allocation not given. It was on day 63 after the first vaccine or placebo injection that samples were taken. The sequences come from peripheral blood, collected in a trial of Ad26.COV2.S vaccine versus placebo. The origin of the receptors is a person between 18 and 60 years old who received the Ad26.COV2.S COVID-19 vaccine or a placebo.

The genes are TRBV4-1 and TRBJ1-2; no firm D call. CDR1 and CDR2 from the germline V gene are MGHRA and YSYEKL. There are 13 residues in the CDR3. Trimming stripped 4 bases from V and 4 bases from J, with 10 bases between. CDR3 loop: CASSPGIFYGYTF. CDR3 coding DNA: TGCGCCAGCAGCCCCGGAATATTCTATGGCTACACCTTC.

The rearrangement uses TRBV18 and TRBJ1-5, with 12 positions matching TRBD1. Per the germline V gene, CDR1 is KGHSH and CDR2 is LQKENI. Germline trimming cut 5 bases from V and 6 bases from J; bases unmatched to any gene: 5. The CDR3 sequence is 15 residues long. CDR3 nucleotides: TGTGCCAGCTCATCAGGGACAGGGGGCGCTCAGCCCCAGCATTTT. Residues: CASSSGTGGAQPQHF.

The V and J genes are TRBV6-1 and TRBJ1-6, with TRBD1 identical over 7 bases. CDR1 and CDR2 from the germline V gene are MNHNS and SASEGT. This CDR3 spans 15 amino acids. V dropped 0 bases and J dropped 7; count of bases not matched to a gene: 3. CDR3 amino acids: CASSEAGTVNSPLHF. The CDR3 DNA follows: TGTGCCAGCAGTGAAGCCGGGACAGTCAATTCACCCCTCCACTTT.

The V and J genes are TRBV30 and TRBJ1-1, with D possibly being TRBD1 (6 bases). Between the trimmed V and J ends, which lost 4 bases and 8 bases, there was a span of 11 bases. Germline assignment: CDR1 GTSNPN and CDR2 SVGIG (reference sequence). This CDR3 region has 11 residues. The CDR3 here is CAWNQGGEAFF. As DNA, the CDR3 is TGTGCCTGGAACCAAGGGGGAGAAGCTTTCTTT.

The chain joins TRBV18 to TRBJ2-3; 10 bases map to TRBD1. With V trimmed by 1 base and J by 5 bases, 6 bases remained unmatched. CDR3 length equals 16 residues. Germline assignment: CDR1 KGHSH and CDR2 LQKENI. The CDR3 loop is CASSPRTGGRGDTQYF. DNA of the CDR3: TGTGCCAGCTCACCACGGACAGGGGGGCGAGGAGATACGCAGTATTTT.

The CDR3 loop is CASSYLGVTDTQYF. The CDR3 nucleotides read TGTGCCAGCAGTTACCTGGGGGTCACAGATACGCAGTATTTT. The gene calls are TRBV6-2 or TRBV6-3 and TRBJ2-3, with D possibly being TRBD1 or TRBD2 (5 bases each). With 2 bases removed from V and 2 bases from J, the gap between germline ends came to 8 bases. Germline V gene data show CDR1 as MNHEY and CDR2 as SVGEGT. The CDR3 runs 14 residues.

J is TRBJ2-3 and V is TRBV13, with 11 bases identical to TRBD2. Per the germline V gene, CDR1 is PRHDT and CDR2 is FYEKMQ (reference sequence). With V trimmed by 4 bases and J by 4 bases, 7 bases remained unmatched. The CDR3 spans 16 residues. DNA for the CDR3: TGTGCCAGCAGCTCTCGGACTAGCGGGTTCTCAGATACGCAGTATTTT. Encoded protein: CASSSRTSGFSDTQYF.

This clone was detected once. J is TRBJ2-4 and V is TRBV5-4; 11 bases align to TRBD2. In germline, CDR1 is SGHNT, CDR2 YYREEE (reference sequence). The length of the CDR3 is 16 residues. The V gene end was trimmed by 0 bases and the J gene end by 5 bases; junction bases not matched to a gene: 4. The CDR3 coding sequence is TGTGCCAGCAGCTTGGGACTAGCGGGACATGAAAACATTCAGTACTTC. Residues: CASSLGLAGHENIQYF.

The chain has TRBV5-1 and TRBJ2-1, with 7 bases lining up with TRBD1. After removal of 3 bases from V and 8 bases from J, the junction contained 11 bases not matched to a gene. This CDR3 contains 15 residues. Germline loops: CDR1 SGHRS, CDR2 YFSETQ. In nucleotides, the CDR3 is TGCGCCAGCAGCTACAGGGGACGCAATCCGGATGAGCAGTTCTTC. Translating gives CASSYRGRNPDEQFF.

J is TRBJ2-7 and V is TRBV28; a possible D gene is TRBD2 (6 bases). Trimming took 6 bases from V and 4 from J, leaving 10 bases between them. Looked up from germline, CDR1 is MDHEN and CDR2 is SYDVKM. The CDR3 loop spans 12 amino acids. Here the CDR3 DNA reads TGTGCCAGCAGGAGGGACTTTTACGAGCAGTACTTC. Translating it yields CASRRDFYEQYF.

The chain is built from TRBV7-9 and TRBJ1-3; 8 bases agree with TRBD1. This CDR3 contains 15 residues. Trimming at V came to 4 bases and at J to 0 bases, leaving 2 bases not matched to a gene. Germline V gene lookup returns CDR1 SEHNR and CDR2 FQNEAQ (reference sequence). CDR3: CASSSTGVSGNTIYF. The CDR3 bases are TGTGCCAGCAGCTCGACAGGGGTCTCTGGAAACACCATATATTTT.

There are a few counts of this clone. The V gene is TRBV12-3 or TRBV12-4, the J gene TRBJ1-3, with a possible D match to TRBD1 (6 bases). V was trimmed by 5 bases and J by 3 bases, leaving 8 bases between them. CDR3 size: 13 residues. This chain's CDR3 is CASSTGFGNTIYF. In nucleotides, the CDR3 is TGTGCCAGCAGTACAGGGTTTGGAAACACCATATATTTT.

The rearrangement uses TRBV5-6 and TRBJ2-7; possible D gene TRBD2, 6 bases. From germline, CDR1 is SGHDT and CDR2 YYEEEE. The germline V and J ends were trimmed by 0 bases and 3 bases, with 13 bases remaining between them. The CDR3 runs 15 residues. The CDR3 DNA reads TGTGCCAGCAGCTTGGACGGGGCGGGGTACTACGAGCAGTACTTC. Amino acids: CASSLDGAGYYEQYF.

The rearrangement links TRBV7-3 to TRBJ2-2; 7 bases agree with TRBD1. This CDR3 is 16 amino acids long. CDR1 SGHTA and CDR2 FQGTGA come from the germline V gene. The J segment lost 4 bases and the V segment lost 5 bases, leaving 10 bases of the junction unmatched. CDR3 residues: CASSRSGTAVTGELFF. Here the CDR3 DNA reads TGTGCCAGCAGCCGTTCCGGGACAGCAGTCACCGGGGAGCTGTTTTTT.

The chain recombines TRBV14 with TRBJ1-2; 7 nucleotides match TRBD1. The ends lost 4 bases at V and 4 bases at J; junction bases unmatched: 6. The CDR3 is 14 amino acids. CDR1 and CDR2 from the germline V gene are SGHDN and FVKESK. The CDR3 DNA is TGTGCCAGCAGCCCGTTTCAGGGGGGCTATGGCTACACCTTC. Translating gives CASSPFQGGYGYTF.

This clone was observed once. The V gene is TRBV25-1, the J gene TRBJ2-5, with 7 positions matching TRBD2. The germline CDR1 and CDR2 sequences are MGHDK and SYGVNS. J lost 7 bases, V lost 3 bases, and 2 bases had no gene match. The CDR3 has 12 amino acids. The CDR3 coding sequence is TGTGCCAGCAGTGAGCCGGGGGGGACCCAGTACTTC. Its translation is CASSEPGGTQYF.

The V and J genes are TRBV7-9 and TRBJ1-1, with unresolved D. V lost 5 bases to trimming and J lost 11 bases, with 12 bases between them. Germline assignment: CDR1 SEHNR and CDR2 FQNEAQ (reference sequence). This CDR3 has 11 amino acids. The CDR3 loop is CASSQGREAFF. The CDR3 nucleotides read TGTGCCAGCAGCCAAGGGAGGGAGGCTTTCTTT.

The rearrangement uses TRBV28 and TRBJ1-2; 10 nucleotides agree with TRBD1. The ends lost 5 bases at V and 6 bases at J; junction bases unmatched: 6. This CDR3 is built from 14 residues. Germline assignment: CDR1 MDHEN and CDR2 SYDVKM. CDR3 residues: CASSPPGTGDGYTF. Written as DNA, the CDR3 is TGTGCCAGCAGTCCCCCGGGGACAGGGGATGGCTACACCTTC.

The rearrangement joins TRBV10-2 to TRBJ2-1; 8 nucleotides line up with TRBD2. Germline V gene sequence: CDR1 WSHSY, CDR2 SAAADI. The CDR3 consists of 15 residues. The junction had 14 bases not matched to a gene; V was cut back by 6 bases and J by 10 bases. CDR3 nucleotides: TGCGCCAGCAGGGCTACTAGCGGCCCCACACTAGAGCAGTTCTTC. Amino acids: CASRATSGPTLEQFF.